Following are 31 T cell receptor beta chains from one sample sequenced in a study of T cells in Graves' hyperthyroidism and ophthalmopathy. Amplification of TCR beta CDR3 regions was performed using RNA transcripts as template. First-round RT-PCR targeting the TCR CDR3 was performed with the HTBI primer set. TCRdb redid the calling of the multiplex PCR reads with MiXCR, one entry per CDR3 protein. The sample yields approximately 330,000 distinct CDR3 sequences, roughly 15% seen once. Material for sequencing was blood. These receptors originate from a woman aged 40 to 50 with Graves' ophthalmopathy.

The rearrangement joins TRBV19 to TRBJ2-7, with 9 bases that match TRBD2. V gave up 7 bases and J gave up 7 bases; unmatched junction bases: 17. The CDR3 has 16 amino acids. The V gene's germline CDR1 is LNHDA and CDR2 SQIVND (reference sequence). CDR3 residues: CASKPSSGSQVGEQYF. For the CDR3, the DNA is TGTGCCAGTAAACCCAGTAGCGGGAGTCAAGTGGGGGAGCAGTACTTC.

This clonotype has ten or more counts. This chain connects TRBV2 to TRBJ2-1, with D maybe TRBD2 (6 bases). V was cut by 6 bases and J by 5 bases, with 17 bases left in between. The CDR3 length is 15 residues. Germline values: CDR1 SNHLY, CDR2 FYNNEI. For the CDR3, the DNA is TGTGCCAGCAGAAGAGAGAGCGGGCGCGACAATGAGCAGTTCTTC. It yields the protein CASRRESGRDNEQFF.

In this sample, this clonotype turned up many times. The gene calls are TRBV28 and TRBJ2-1, with 14 bases fitting TRBD2. V lost 3 bases, J lost 4 bases, and 5 bases stayed unmatched. The CDR3 covers 17 residues. Germline-derived CDR1 and CDR2 are MDHEN and SYDVKM. CDR3 loop: CASSFRTSGRQYNEQFF. CDR3 bases: TGTGCCAGCAGTTTCCGGACTAGCGGGAGGCAATACAATGAGCAGTTCTTC.

The chain recombines TRBV18 with TRBJ2-7, with a possible D match to TRBD2 (6 bases). CDR1 and CDR2 (germline): KGHSH, LQKENI. Trimming removed 3 bases at V and 1 base at J, with 10 bases between. The CDR3 extends over 14 amino acids. The CDR3 protein is CASSPMTRSYEQYF. As DNA, the CDR3 is TGTGCCAGCTCACCCATGACTAGATCCTACGAGCAGTACTTC. The variable domain in full, completed from reference TRBV18 and TRBJ2-7, reads NAGVMQNPRHLVRRRGQEARLRCSPMKGHSHVYWYRQLPEEGLKFMVYLQKENIIDESGMPKERFSAEFPKEGPSILRIQQVVRGDSAAYFCASSPMTRSYEQYFGPGTRLTVT.

The chain has TRBV20-1 and TRBJ2-1; 12 nucleotides line up with TRBD2. The CDR3 covers 15 residues. Per germline, CDR1 DFQATT and CDR2 SNEGSKA (reference sequence). V was clipped by 4 bases and J by 2 bases; unmatched bases: 3. CDR3 sequence (DNA): TGCAGTGCTAATGGACTAGCGGGGACCTACAATGAGCAGTTCTTC. Translating gives CSANGLAGTYNEQFF.

This clonotype was observed at least ten times. The gene calls are TRBV10-3 and TRBJ1-5; 10 positions agree with TRBD1. The CDR3 extends over 17 amino acids. The V gene's germline CDR1 is ENHRY and CDR2 SYGVKD. Trimming cost V 0 bases and J 7 bases; bases outside gene matches: 9. The DNA of the CDR3 is TGTGCCATCAGTGAGTCTCTTCCCGGGACAGGGGCACAGCCCCAGCATTTT. This codes for CAISESLPGTGAQPQHF.

This clonotype was picked up many times. This chain links TRBV2 with TRBJ2-7; D not certain. Trimming cost V 10 bases and J 0 bases, with 10 bases left between them. The length of the CDR3 is 12 residues. Germline V gene sequence: CDR1 SNHLY, CDR2 FYNNEI. For the CDR3, the DNA is TGTGCCACGCTGGACGGCTCCTACGAGCAGTACTTC. Protein product: CATLDGSYEQYF.

This clonotype was picked up many times. The chain recombines TRBV29-1 with TRBJ1-2; TRBD1 might be the D (5 bases). From germline, CDR1 is SQVTM and CDR2 ANQGSEA. The V and J ends lost 2 bases and 6 bases respectively, with 13 bases between them. The CDR3 loop spans 13 amino acids. CDR3: CSVESIWGHGYTF. Written as DNA, the CDR3 is TGCAGCGTTGAAAGTATCTGGGGCCATGGCTACACCTTC.

The table lists this clonotype with many counts. The V gene is TRBV7-2, the J gene TRBJ2-7; 9 bases map to TRBD2. CDR1 is SGHTA, CDR2 FQGNSA, per germline. This CDR3 comprises 15 residues. Trimming took 5 bases from V and 5 from J; bases not matched to a gene: 10. The CDR3 sequence is CASSPSGAPGDEQYF. CDR3 DNA sequence: TGTGCCAGCAGCCCTAGCGGGGCGCCGGGCGACGAGCAGTACTTC.

This clonotype was picked up many times. The J gene is TRBJ1-2, the V gene TRBV5-5, with TRBD1 matching over 8 bases. The CDR3 spans 13 residues. Trimming removed 3 bases from V and 9 bases from J; junction bases left unmatched: 7. CDR1 and CDR2 from the germline V gene are SGHKS and YYEKEE (reference sequence). The CDR3 loop reads CASSSWTGISYTF. CDR3 nucleotides: TGTGCCAGCAGCTCCTGGACAGGGATCAGCTACACCTTC.

The genes are TRBV14 and TRBJ1-3, with TRBD1 as a possible D gene (5 bases). V lost 0 bases, J lost 4 bases, and 13 bases lay in between. This CDR3 region has 16 residues. Per the germline V gene, CDR1 is SGHDN and CDR2 is FVKESK. The CDR3 sequence is CASSQELGAGGNTIYF. The CDR3 nucleotides read TGTGCCAGCAGCCAAGAACTAGGGGCAGGAGGAAACACCATATATTTT.

The V call is TRBV20-1, the J call TRBJ1-5; 8 nucleotides agree with TRBD1. The V gene end was trimmed by 0 bases and the J gene end by 5 bases; junction bases not matched to a gene: 6. The CDR3 is made up of 15 amino acids. Germline CDR1 reads DFQATT; CDR2 reads SNEGSKA (reference sequence). CDR3 coding DNA: TGCAGTGCTAGAGACTCTGGGACAGGTCATCAGCCCCAGCATTTT. The encoded protein is CSARDSGTGHQPQHF.

This clonotype was recorded at least ten times. This chain joins TRBV7-2 and TRBJ2-1; 13 nucleotides align to TRBD2. J lost 12 bases, V lost 2 bases, and 10 bases had no gene match. Germline assignment: CDR1 SGHTA and CDR2 FQGNSA. The CDR3 is 16 residues long. The CDR3 nucleotides read TGTGCCAGCAGCTTATACGGACTAGCGGGAGAGGACGGGCAGTTCTTC. As protein: CASSLYGLAGEDGQFF.

This rearrangement joins TRBV20-1 to TRBJ2-5; 8 bases align to TRBD2. Germline-derived CDR1 and CDR2 are DFQATT and SNEGSKA (reference sequence). Trimming took 6 bases from V and 5 from J; bases not matched to a gene: 14. This CDR3 has 15 residues. CDR3 nucleotide sequence: TGCAGTGCCGGGCCCCTAGCGGGTAGACGGGAGACCCAGTACTTC. This sequence encodes CSAGPLAGRRETQYF.

V is TRBV5-5 and J is TRBJ1-2; no clear D. V dropped 0 bases and J dropped 0 bases, with 9 bases sitting between them. Germline CDR1 SGHKS, CDR2 YYEKEE (reference sequence). The CDR3 is 15 amino acids. Here the CDR3 reads CASSLVADPNYGYTF. CDR3 sequence (DNA): TGTGCCAGCAGCTTGGTAGCGGACCCTAACTATGGCTACACCTTC. Using reference TRBV5-5 and TRBJ1-2 for the parts outside the CDR3, the full variable domain is DAGVTQSPTHLIKTRGQQVTLRCSPISGHKSVSWYQQVLGQGPQFIFQYYEKEERGRGNFPDRFSARQFPNYSSELNVNALLLGDSALYLCASSLVADPNYGYTFGSGTRLTVV.

CDR3 nucleotides: TGTGCCAGCGGAGTAGCGGGGGCTCCCTCCTACGAGCAGTACTTC. Translating it yields CASGVAGAPSYEQYF. The chain is built from TRBV5-6 and TRBJ2-7; TRBD2 agrees at 9 bases. The CDR3 consists of 15 residues. J lost 0 bases, V lost 7 bases, and 8 bases had no gene match. Germline CDR1 and CDR2: SGHDT and YYEEEE.

At least ten counts were recorded for this clonotype. The chain couples TRBV12-3 or TRBV12-4 to TRBJ1-1; 7 nucleotides agree with TRBD1. The ends lost 4 bases at V and 1 base at J; junction bases unmatched: 3. This CDR3 is 14 amino acids long. The CDR3 spells CASSSRQGNTEAFF. The CDR3 DNA reads TGTGCCAGCAGTTCTCGACAGGGGAACACTGAAGCTTTCTTT.

The chain employs TRBV5-1 and TRBJ2-1, with TRBD1 as a possible D gene (6 bases). Trimming removed 3 bases from V and 8 bases from J, with 9 bases in between. This CDR3 region has 12 residues. Germline loops: CDR1 SGHRS, CDR2 YFSETQ. For the CDR3, the DNA is TGCGCCAGCAGCTCGGACAGCTATGAGCAGTTCTTC. This gives the protein CASSSDSYEQFF.

The rearrangement uses TRBV6-1 and TRBJ2-7; D is unresolved. Germline CDR1 is MNHNS and CDR2 is SASEGT. Deletions cut 5 bases from V and 6 bases from J, with 26 bases between. CDR3 size: 17 residues. CDR3 sequence (DNA): TGTGCCAGCAGTTCGGTCCTTCCTTGGGGAACCGACTTCGAGCAGTACTTC. Translation: CASSSVLPWGTDFEQYF.

This clonotype was detected a few times. The chain carries TRBV27 and TRBJ2-7; D may be TRBD2 (6 bases). Trimming took off 6 bases at V and 0 bases at J, with 12 bases between the two ends. Germline CDR1 MNHEY, CDR2 SMNVEV (reference sequence). The CDR3 loop spans 14 amino acids. CDR3 region: CASRGGLRSYEQYF. The CDR3 DNA follows: TGTGCCAGCAGGGGGGGTCTGCGCTCCTACGAGCAGTACTTC.

In its sample, this clonotype was seen many times. The V gene is TRBV6-1, the J gene TRBJ2-3, with TRBD2 identical over 13 bases. CDR1 MNHNS and CDR2 SASEGT come from the germline V gene. V lost 1 base and J lost 0; bases outside the gene matches: 4. This CDR3 has 18 residues. The CDR3 bases are TGTGCCAGCAGTGAAGTGGGGACTAGCGGGGCTAGCACAGATACGCAGTATTTT. Translation gives CASSEVGTSGASTDTQYF.

The chain couples TRBV3-1 to TRBJ1-3; D unresolved. The V and J ends lost 2 bases and 0 bases respectively, with 8 bases between them. CDR3 length: 15 residues. Germline loops: CDR1 LGHDT, CDR2 YNNKEL (reference sequence). The DNA for the CDR3 is TGTGCCAGCAGCCAATTTATAAACTCTGGAAACACCATATATTTT. Translating gives CASSQFINSGNTIYF.

The chain couples TRBV19 to TRBJ1-3; 7 bases are shared with TRBD1. The CDR3 loop spans 13 amino acids. V lost 6 bases and J lost 4; bases outside the gene matches: 3. Germline CDR1 is LNHDA and CDR2 is SQIVND (reference sequence). The CDR3 region is CASSGTAGNTIYF. CDR3 nucleotide sequence: TGTGCCAGTAGCGGGACAGCCGGAAACACCATATATTTT.

The V and J genes are TRBV18 and TRBJ1-2; the D gene is possibly TRBD1 (6 bases). Germline V gives CDR1 KGHSH, CDR2 LQKENI. V was shortened by 6 bases and J by 3 bases, with 20 bases between the two germline ends. This CDR3 spans 16 amino acids. CDR3 DNA: TGTGCCAGCTCCCTAAACTCGGGGGCGCAAGACTATGGCTACACCTTC. It codes for CASSLNSGAQDYGYTF. Supplemented by reference TRBV18 and TRBJ1-2, the full variable domain reads NAGVMQNPRHLVRRRGQEARLRCSPMKGHSHVYWYRQLPEEGLKFMVYLQKENIIDESGMPKERFSAEFPKEGPSILRIQQVVRGDSAAYFCASSLNSGAQDYGYTFGSGTRLTVV.

CDR3 DNA: TGTGCCAGCAGCGTAGATGCCAGCTACACTGAAGCTTTCTTT. It encodes CASSVDASYTEAFF. The chain recombines TRBV9 with TRBJ1-1; the D is unclear. This CDR3 region has 14 residues. Trimming stripped 0 bases from V and 3 bases from J, with 9 bases between. The germline V gene has CDR1 SGDLS and CDR2 YYNGEE.

The chain employs TRBV20-1 and TRBJ1-6; possibly TRBD1 for D (6 bases). This CDR3 is 14 amino acids long. From germline, CDR1 is DFQATT and CDR2 SNEGSKA (reference sequence). V dropped 4 bases and J dropped 10 bases, with 17 bases sitting between them. CDR3 DNA sequence: TGCAGTGCTACTCAGACAGGAAAGGTGTCACCCCTCCACTTT. Protein product: CSATQTGKVSPLHF.

About this clonotype itself: At one end the junction does not follow the germline gene, possibly because of a read error. The genes are TRBV24-1 and TRBJ2-2; 7 positions agree with TRBD1. CDR3 length equals 14 residues. Germline assignment: CDR1 KGHDR and CDR2 SFDVKD. This CDR3 is CATSRTGITGELLF. As DNA, the CDR3 is TGTGCCACCAGCCGGACAGGAATCACCGGGGAGCTGCTTTTT.

Worth noting for this clonotype: This clone may be a read error of a much larger clone one base away. The CDR3 carries no conserved terminal phenylalanine or tryptophan, so it likely arises from a read error. V usage is TRBV18 and J usage is TRBJ2-7; TRBD1 matches 7 bases. The CDR3 extends over 13 amino acids. Germline CDR1 is KGHSH and CDR2 is LQKENI. V dropped 6 bases and J dropped 4; count of bases not matched to a gene: 6. CDR3 loop: CASSQDRSYEQYL. CDR3 nucleotide sequence: TGTGCCAGCTCTCAGGACAGGAGTTACGAGCAGTACCTC.

The V and J genes are TRBV28 and TRBJ2-7; D is unresolved. The CDR3 has 15 residues. Trimming removed 8 bases at V and 6 bases at J, with 23 bases between. Germline-derived CDR1 and CDR2 are MDHEN and SYDVKM. CDR3 sequence reads: CASSLVANFRTEQYF. CDR3 in DNA: TGTGCCAGCTCCCTTGTGGCGAACTTCAGGACCGAGCAGTACTTC.

This clonotype was seen a handful of times. This rearrangement joins TRBV7-9 to TRBJ2-5, with a tentative D call TRBD1 (5 bases). This CDR3 region has 14 residues. The germline V gene encodes CDR1 SEHNR and CDR2 FQNEAQ (reference sequence). V lost 1 base to trimming and J lost 7 bases, with 13 bases between them. DNA of the CDR3: TGTGCCAGCAGCTTAGGTGGGGCCTGGGTGACCCAGTACTTC. This encodes CASSLGGAWVTQYF.

The rearrangement uses TRBV7-2 and TRBJ2-1; 13 nucleotides line up with TRBD2. The trim removed 4 bases at V and 5 bases at J, leaving 8 bases unmatched. CDR3 size: 17 residues. From germline, CDR1 is SGHTA and CDR2 FQGNSA. CDR3 loop: CASSSRTSGGLNNEQFF. The CDR3 bases are TGTGCCAGCAGCTCCCGGACTAGCGGGGGTCTCAACAATGAGCAGTTCTTC.